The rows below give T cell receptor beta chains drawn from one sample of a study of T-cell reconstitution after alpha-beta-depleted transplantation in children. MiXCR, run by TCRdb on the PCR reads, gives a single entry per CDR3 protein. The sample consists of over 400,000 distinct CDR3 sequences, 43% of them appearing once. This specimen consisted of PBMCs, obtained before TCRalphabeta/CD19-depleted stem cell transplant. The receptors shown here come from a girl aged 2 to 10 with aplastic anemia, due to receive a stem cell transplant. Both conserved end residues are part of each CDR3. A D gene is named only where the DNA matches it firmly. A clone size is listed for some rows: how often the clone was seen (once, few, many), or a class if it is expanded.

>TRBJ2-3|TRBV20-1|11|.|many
CSARTDYTQYF
TGCAGTGCTAGAACAGATTATACGCAGTATTTT
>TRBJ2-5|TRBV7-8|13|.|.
CASSPGRQDTQYF
TGTGCCAGCAGCCCCGGACGCCAAGACACCCAGTACTTC
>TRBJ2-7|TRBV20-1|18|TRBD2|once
CSARDGPGNGLDSYEQYF
TGCAGTGCTAGAGATGGCCCCGGCAATGGACTAGACTCCTACGAGCAGTACTTC
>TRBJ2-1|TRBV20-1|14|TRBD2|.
CSARVLALSNEQFF
TGCAGTGCTAGAGTACTAGCGTTATCCAATGAGCAGTTCTTC
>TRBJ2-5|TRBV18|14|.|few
CASSPRQTVETQYF
TGTGCCAGCTCACCACGACAGACCGTAGAGACCCAGTACTTC
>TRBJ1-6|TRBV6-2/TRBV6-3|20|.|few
CASSYSTTTGGQKKNSPLHF
TGTGCCAGCAGTTACTCGACCACGACGGGGGGGCAAAAGAAAAATTCACCCCTCCACTTT
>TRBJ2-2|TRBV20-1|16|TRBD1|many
CSARGGQGIGTGELFF
TGCAGTGCTAGAGGGGGACAGGGAATAGGCACCGGGGAGCTGTTTTTT
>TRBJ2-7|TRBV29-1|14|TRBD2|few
CSVGASGSFDEQYF
TGCAGCGTTGGGGCTAGCGGGAGTTTCGACGAGCAGTACTTC
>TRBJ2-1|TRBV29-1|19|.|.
CSVPQGGPWDSRSYNEQFF
TGCAGCGTTCCCCAGGGGGGACCCTGGGATTCGCGCTCCTACAATGAGCAGTTCTTC
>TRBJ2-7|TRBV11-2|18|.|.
CASSLVRSVQKSSYEQYF
TGTGCCAGCAGCTTAGTTCGGTCGGTGCAGAAAAGCTCCTACGAGCAGTACTTC
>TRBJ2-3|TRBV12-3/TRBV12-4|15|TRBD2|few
CASRLAGGNTDTQYF
TGTGCCAGCAGACTAGCGGGAGGGAACACAGATACGCAGTATTTT
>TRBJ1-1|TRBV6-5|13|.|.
CASSSRDLTEAFF
TGTGCCAGCAGTTCCAGAGATCTCACTGAAGCTTTCTTT
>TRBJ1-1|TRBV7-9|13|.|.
CASSSQGVPEAFF
TGTGCCAGCAGCTCGCAGGGTGTCCCTGAAGCTTTCTTT
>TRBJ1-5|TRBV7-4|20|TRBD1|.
CASSFQRERTGVMGDQPQHF
TGTGCCAGCAGCTTTCAAAGGGAGCGGACAGGGGTCATGGGGGATCAGCCCCAGCATTTT
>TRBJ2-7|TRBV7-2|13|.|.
CASSLRRNYEQYF
TGTGCCAGCAGCCTCCGACGGAACTACGAGCAGTACTTC
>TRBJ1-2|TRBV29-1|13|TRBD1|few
CSVRTGAGYGYTF
TGCAGCGTTCGGACAGGGGCCGGCTATGGCTACACCTTC
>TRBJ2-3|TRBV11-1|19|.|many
CASSLDRPGSGRSTDTQYF
TGTGCCAGCAGCTTAGACCGCCCGGGGAGCGGAAGGAGCACAGATACGCAGTATTTT
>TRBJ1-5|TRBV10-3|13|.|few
CAICPDSNQPQHF
TGTGCCATCTGCCCAGATAGCAATCAGCCCCAGCATTTT
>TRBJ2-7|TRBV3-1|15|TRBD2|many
CASSQGTSGSYEQYF
TGTGCCAGCAGCCAAGGGACTAGCGGGAGTTACGAGCAGTACTTC
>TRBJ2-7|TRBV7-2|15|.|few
CASPKTGGLPYEQYF
TGTGCCAGCCCAAAAACAGGAGGTCTACCCTACGAGCAGTACTTC
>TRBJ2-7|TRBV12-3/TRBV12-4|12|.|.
CASSLNLGEQYF
TGTGCCAGCAGTTTAAACCTTGGCGAGCAGTACTTC
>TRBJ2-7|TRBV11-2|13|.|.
CASSFVTTYEQYF
TGTGCCAGCAGCTTTGTGACGACCTACGAGCAGTACTTC
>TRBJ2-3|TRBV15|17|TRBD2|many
CATSRGPASGRIDTQYF
TGTGCCACCAGCAGAGGACCGGCTAGCGGGAGGATAGATACGCAGTATTTT
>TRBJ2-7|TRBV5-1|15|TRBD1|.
CASSGGTGTGLEQYF
TGCGCCAGCAGCGGGGGAACCGGGACAGGGCTCGAGCAGTACTTC
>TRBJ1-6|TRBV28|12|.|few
CASSFRNSPLHF
TGTGCCAGCAGTTTCCGGAATTCACCCCTCCACTTT
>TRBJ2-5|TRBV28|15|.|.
CASSFDRQAGETQYF
TGTGCCAGCAGTTTTGATAGACAGGCCGGGGAGACCCAGTACTTC
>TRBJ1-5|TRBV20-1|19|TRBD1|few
CSARTERTGAQVLYQPQHF
TGCAGTGCTAGAACCGAGCGGACAGGGGCCCAAGTGCTATATCAGCCCCAGCATTTT
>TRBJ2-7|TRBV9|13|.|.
CASSVNFRDEQYF
TGTGCCAGCAGCGTAAATTTCCGGGACGAGCAGTACTTC
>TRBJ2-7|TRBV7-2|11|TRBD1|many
CASSLTGVRYF
TGTGCCAGCAGCTTGACAGGGGTTCGGTACTTC
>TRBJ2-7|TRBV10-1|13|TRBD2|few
CASSRGREGEQYF
TGCGCCAGCAGTCGCGGGAGGGAGGGCGAGCAGTACTTC